This TCR beta chain was recovered during a study of spatial heterogeneity in lung cancer. Overall study: There were consistently more beta-chain sequences detected than alpha-chain sequences. Averaged across combinations, each unique TCR and UMI pairing appeared more than ten times in raw reads, which were uncorrected.

Trimming removed 5 bases at V and 5 bases at J, with 6 bases between. Germline CDR1 is MDHEN and CDR2 is SYDVKM. The CDR3 covers 11 residues. This clonotype showed up many times. As an off-target read in a library built for alpha chains, this beta chain has a frequency of little significance. Individual TCR cDNA molecules each bore their own unique molecular identifier. TCRdb fed the 5' RACE reads into MiXCR, producing one record per CDR3 protein. The table includes roughly 11,000 distinct CDR3 sequences, approximately 3.5% detected once. Time point: sample taken at primary tumor resection. Unsorted samples of tumor, nontumor lung or frozen PBMC had their whole RNA sequenced.

The chain uses TRBV28 and TRBJ2-5; no firm D call. The specimen comprised PBMCs, sampled at surgery. This TCR came from a female donor with early-stage non-small cell lung cancer. CDR3 in DNA: TGTGCCAGCAGTATTCAGGAGACCCAGTACTTC. Encoded protein: CASSIQETQYF.